This T cell receptor beta chain is from a study of graft-versus-host responses after intestinal transplantation. Study conclusions and caveats: Recipient marrow contained GvH clones, some of which appeared first in ileum or blood. After transplant, early declines in HvG clones were associated with peak levels of circulating GvH clones.

As regards this clone: Its target is not known.

The CDR3 is 16 residues long. Trimming at V came to 4 bases and at J to 2 bases, leaving 3 bases not matched to a gene. Germline V gene data show CDR1 as MNHEY and CDR2 as SMNVEV (reference sequence). Here immunoSEQ multiplex PCR was the method, and the copy in TCRdb shows in-frame clones only, minus some. In the table there are about 90,000 clones, 80% to 95% of which are singletons. The sequencing used unstimulated CD4+ T cells sorted from spleen or lymph node cells, collected before intestinal transplant. The chain joins TRBV27 to TRBJ2-1; TRBD2 agrees at 12 bases. This receptor was identified in a human donor who received an intestinal transplant. The CDR3: CASSSLAGGPYNEQFF. CDR3 bases: TGTGCCAGCAGTTCACTAGCGGGAGGCCCCTACAATGAGCAGTTCTTC.